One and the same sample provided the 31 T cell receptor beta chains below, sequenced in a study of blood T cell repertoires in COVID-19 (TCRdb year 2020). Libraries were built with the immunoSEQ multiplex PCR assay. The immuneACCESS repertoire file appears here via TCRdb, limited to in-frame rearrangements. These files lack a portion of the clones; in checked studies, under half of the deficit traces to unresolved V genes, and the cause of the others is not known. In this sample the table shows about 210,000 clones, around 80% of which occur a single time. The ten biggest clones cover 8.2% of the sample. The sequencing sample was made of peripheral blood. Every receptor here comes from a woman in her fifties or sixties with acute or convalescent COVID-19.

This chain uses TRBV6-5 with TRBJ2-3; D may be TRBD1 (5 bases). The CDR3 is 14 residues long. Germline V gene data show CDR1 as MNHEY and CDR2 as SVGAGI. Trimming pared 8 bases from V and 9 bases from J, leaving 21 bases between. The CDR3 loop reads CASQGGTFYGTQYF. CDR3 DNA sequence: TGTGCCAGCCAGGGCGGAACCTTCTACGGGACGCAGTATTTT.

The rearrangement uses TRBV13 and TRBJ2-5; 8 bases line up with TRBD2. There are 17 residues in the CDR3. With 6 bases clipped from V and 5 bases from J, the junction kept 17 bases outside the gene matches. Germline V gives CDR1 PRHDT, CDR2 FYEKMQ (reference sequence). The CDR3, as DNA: TGTGCCAGCAGTCCCCCAGCGGGAGAACGAGTTGGGGAGACCCAGTACTTC. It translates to CASSPPAGERVGETQYF.

CDR3 protein: CASSLQGLGANVLTF. As DNA, the CDR3 is TGTGCCAGCAGCCTCCAGGGACTTGGGGCCAACGTCCTGACTTTC. The chain links TRBV27 to TRBJ2-6; D possibly corresponds to TRBD2 (6 bases). Trimming pared 6 bases from V and 3 bases from J, leaving 12 bases between. CDR3 size: 15 residues. Germline CDR1 is MNHEY and CDR2 is SMNVEV (reference sequence).

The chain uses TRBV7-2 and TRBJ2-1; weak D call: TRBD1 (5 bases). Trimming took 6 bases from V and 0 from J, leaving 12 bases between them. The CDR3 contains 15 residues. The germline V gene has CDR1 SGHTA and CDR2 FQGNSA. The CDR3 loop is CASRRQTRSYNEQFF. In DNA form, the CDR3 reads TGTGCCAGCAGACGACAGACCCGCTCCTACAATGAGCAGTTCTTC.

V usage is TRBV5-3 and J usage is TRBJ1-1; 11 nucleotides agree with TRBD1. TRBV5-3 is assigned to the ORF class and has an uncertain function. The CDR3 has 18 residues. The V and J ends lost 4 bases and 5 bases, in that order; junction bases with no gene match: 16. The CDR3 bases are TGTGCCAGAAGCCTCCGGTCCCCGGACAGGGGGCTGAGGACTGAAGCTTTCTTT. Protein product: CARSLRSPDRGLRTEAFF.

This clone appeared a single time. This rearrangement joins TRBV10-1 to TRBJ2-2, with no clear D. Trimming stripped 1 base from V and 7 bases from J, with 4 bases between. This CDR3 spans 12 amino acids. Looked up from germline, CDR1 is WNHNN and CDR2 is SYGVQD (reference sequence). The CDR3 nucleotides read TGCGCCAGCAGTGAGTATATCGGGGAGCTGTTTTTT. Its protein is CASSEYIGELFF.

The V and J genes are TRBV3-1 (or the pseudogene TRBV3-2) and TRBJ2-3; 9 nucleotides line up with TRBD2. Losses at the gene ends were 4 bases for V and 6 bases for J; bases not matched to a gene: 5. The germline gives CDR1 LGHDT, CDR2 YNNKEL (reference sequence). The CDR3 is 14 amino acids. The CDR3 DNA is TGTGCCAGCAGCCTACTAGCGGGTAGGGATACGCAGTATTTT. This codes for CASSLLAGRDTQYF.

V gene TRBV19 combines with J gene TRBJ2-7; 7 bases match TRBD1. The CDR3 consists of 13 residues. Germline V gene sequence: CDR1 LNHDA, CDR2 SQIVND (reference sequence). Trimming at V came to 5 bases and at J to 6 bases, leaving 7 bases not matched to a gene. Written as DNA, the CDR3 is TGTGCCAGTAGTGACGACAGGGCGGGCGAGCAGTACTTC. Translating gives CASSDDRAGEQYF.

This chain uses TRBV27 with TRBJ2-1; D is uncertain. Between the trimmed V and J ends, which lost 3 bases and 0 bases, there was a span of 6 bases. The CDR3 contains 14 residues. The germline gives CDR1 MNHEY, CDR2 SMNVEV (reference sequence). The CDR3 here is CASSLQDSYNEQFF. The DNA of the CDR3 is TGTGCCAGCAGTTTGCAGGACTCCTACAATGAGCAGTTCTTC.

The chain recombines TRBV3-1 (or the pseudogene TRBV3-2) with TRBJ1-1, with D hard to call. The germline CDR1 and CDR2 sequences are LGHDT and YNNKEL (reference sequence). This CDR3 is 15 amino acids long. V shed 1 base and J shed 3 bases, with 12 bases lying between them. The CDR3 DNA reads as TGTGCCAGCAGCCAAGGAGCAGGTCCGGACACTGAAGCTTTCTTT. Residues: CASSQGAGPDTEAFF.

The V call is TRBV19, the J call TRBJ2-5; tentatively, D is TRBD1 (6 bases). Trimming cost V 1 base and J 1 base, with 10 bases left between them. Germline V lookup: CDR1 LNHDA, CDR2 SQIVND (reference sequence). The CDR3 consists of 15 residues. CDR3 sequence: CASSIGQGPQETQYF. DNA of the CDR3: TGTGCCAGTAGTATAGGGCAGGGGCCCCAAGAGACCCAGTACTTC.

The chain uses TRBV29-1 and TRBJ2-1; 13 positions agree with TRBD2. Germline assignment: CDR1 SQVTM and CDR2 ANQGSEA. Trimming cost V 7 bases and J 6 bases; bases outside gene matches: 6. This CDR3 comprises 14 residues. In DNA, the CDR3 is TGCAGCGCAGGCGGGACTAGCGGGATCAATGAGCAGTTCTTC. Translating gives CSAGGTSGINEQFF.

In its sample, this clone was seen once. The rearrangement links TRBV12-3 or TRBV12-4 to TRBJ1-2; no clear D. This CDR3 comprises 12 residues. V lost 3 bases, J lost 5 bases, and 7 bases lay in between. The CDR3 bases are TGTGCCAGCAGTTTGGCTCGATATGGCTACACCTTC. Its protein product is CASSLARYGYTF.

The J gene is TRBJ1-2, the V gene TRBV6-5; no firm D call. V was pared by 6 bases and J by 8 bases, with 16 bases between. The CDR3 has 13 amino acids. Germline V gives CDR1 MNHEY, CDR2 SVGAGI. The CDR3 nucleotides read TGTGCCAGCAGCCCCCCCGGGGAGGGAGGCTACACCTTC. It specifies CASSPPGEGGYTF.

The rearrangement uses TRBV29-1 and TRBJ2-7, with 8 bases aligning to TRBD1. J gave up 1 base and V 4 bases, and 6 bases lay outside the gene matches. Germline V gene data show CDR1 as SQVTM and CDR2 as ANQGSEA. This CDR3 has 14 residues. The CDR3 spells CSVVGTGKSYEQYF. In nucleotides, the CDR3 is TGCAGCGTTGTAGGGACAGGAAAGTCCTACGAGCAGTACTTC.

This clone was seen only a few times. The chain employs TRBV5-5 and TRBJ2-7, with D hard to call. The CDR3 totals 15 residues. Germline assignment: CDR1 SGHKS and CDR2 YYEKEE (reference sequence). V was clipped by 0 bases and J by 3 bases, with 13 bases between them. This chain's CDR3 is CASSLGLVSGYEQYF. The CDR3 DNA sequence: TGTGCCAGCAGCTTGGGGTTAGTCTCGGGCTACGAGCAGTACTTC.

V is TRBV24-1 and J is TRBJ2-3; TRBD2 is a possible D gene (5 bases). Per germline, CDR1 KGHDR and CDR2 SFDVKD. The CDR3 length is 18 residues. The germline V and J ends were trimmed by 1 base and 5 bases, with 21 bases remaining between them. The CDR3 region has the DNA TGTGCCACCAGTGATTTTAATTACCCGGGCGCCGGGGTAGATACGCAGTATTTT. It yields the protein CATSDFNYPGAGVDTQYF.

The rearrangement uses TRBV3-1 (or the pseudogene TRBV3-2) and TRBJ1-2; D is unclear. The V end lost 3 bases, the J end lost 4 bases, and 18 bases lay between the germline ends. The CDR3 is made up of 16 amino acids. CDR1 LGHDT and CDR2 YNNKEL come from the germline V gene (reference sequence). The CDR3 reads CASSQAGRFAGYGYTF. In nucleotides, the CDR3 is TGTGCCAGCAGCCAGGCGGGGAGGTTTGCGGGCTATGGCTACACCTTC.

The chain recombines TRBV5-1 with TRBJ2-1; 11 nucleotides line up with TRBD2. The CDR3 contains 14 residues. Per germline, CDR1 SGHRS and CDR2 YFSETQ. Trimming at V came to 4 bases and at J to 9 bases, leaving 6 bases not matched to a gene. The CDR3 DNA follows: TGCGCCAGCAGCGCTTCTAGCGGGAGGTTTGAGCAGTTCTTC. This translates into CASSASSGRFEQFF.

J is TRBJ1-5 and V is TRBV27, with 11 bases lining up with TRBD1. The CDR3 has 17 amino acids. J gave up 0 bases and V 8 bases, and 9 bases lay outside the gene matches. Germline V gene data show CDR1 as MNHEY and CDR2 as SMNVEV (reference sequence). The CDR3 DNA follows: TGTGCCAGCTCTCCGGGACAGGGGGGAAATAGCAATCAGCCCCAGCATTTT. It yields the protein CASSPGQGGNSNQPQHF.

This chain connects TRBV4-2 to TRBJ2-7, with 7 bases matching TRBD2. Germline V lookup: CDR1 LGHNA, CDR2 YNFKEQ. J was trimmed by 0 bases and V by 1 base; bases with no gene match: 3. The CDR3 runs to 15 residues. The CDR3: CASSQGGGSSYEQYF. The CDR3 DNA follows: TGTGCCAGCAGCCAAGGGGGCGGGAGCTCCTACGAGCAGTACTTC.

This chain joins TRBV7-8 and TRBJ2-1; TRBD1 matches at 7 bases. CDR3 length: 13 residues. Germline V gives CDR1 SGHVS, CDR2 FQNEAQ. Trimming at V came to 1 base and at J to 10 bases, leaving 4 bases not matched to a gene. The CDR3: CASSLDRGREQFF. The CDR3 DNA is TGTGCCAGCAGCTTAGACAGGGGTAGGGAGCAGTTCTTC.

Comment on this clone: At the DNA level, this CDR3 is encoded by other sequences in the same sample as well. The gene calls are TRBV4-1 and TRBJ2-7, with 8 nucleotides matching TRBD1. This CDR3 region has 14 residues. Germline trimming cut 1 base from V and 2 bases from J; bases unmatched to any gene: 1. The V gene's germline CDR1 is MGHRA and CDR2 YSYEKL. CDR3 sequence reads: CASSQGTGTYEQYF. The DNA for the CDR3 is TGCGCCAGCAGCCAAGGGACAGGGACCTACGAGCAGTACTTC.

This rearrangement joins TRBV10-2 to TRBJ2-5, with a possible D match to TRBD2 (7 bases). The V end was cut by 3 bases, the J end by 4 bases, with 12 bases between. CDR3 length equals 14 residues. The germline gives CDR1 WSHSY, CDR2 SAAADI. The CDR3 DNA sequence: TGCGCCAGCAGTGATCGGGGAGGGGGAGAGACCCAGTACTTC. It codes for CASSDRGGGETQYF.

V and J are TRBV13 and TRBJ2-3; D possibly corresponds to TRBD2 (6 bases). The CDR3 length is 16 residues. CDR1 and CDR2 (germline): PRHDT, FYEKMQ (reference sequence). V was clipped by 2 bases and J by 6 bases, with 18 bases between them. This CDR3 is CASSLSTFGRGDTQYF. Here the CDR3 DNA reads TGTGCCAGCAGCTTAAGTACTTTCGGGCGGGGCGATACGCAGTATTTT.

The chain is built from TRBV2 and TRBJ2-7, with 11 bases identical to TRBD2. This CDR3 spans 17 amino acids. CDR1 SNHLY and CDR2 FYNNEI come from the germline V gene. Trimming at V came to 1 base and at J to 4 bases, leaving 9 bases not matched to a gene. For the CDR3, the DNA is TGTGCCAGCAGTGAAGTGGCTAGCGGGAGGACCACATACGAGCAGTACTTC. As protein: CASSEVASGRTTYEQYF. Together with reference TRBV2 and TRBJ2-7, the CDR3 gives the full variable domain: EPEVTQTPSHQVTQMGQEVILRCVPISNHLYFYWYRQILGQKVEFLVSFYNNEISEKSEIFDDQFSVERPDGSNFTLKIRSTKLEDSAMYFCASSEVASGRTTYEQYFGPGTRLTVT.

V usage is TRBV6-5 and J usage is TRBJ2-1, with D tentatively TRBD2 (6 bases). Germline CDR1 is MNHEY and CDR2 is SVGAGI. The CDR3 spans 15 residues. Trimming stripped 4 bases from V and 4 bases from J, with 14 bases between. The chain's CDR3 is CASSLGTLNYNEQFF. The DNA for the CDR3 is TGTGCCAGCAGTTTGGGGACTCTAAATTACAATGAGCAGTTCTTC.

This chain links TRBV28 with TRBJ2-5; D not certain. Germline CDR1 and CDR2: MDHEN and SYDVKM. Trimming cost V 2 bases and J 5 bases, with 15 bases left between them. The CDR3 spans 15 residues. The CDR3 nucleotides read TGTGCCAGCAGTTTAAGGTACCCTCTGGAGGAGACCCAGTACTTC. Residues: CASSLRYPLEETQYF.

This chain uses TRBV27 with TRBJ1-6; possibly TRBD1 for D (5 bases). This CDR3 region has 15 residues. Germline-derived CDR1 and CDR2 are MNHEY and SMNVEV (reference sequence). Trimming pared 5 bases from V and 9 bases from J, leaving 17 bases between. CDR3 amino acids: CASSPTGGLSSPLHF. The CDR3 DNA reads TGTGCCAGCAGTCCCACGGGGGGATTGAGTTCACCCCTCCACTTT.

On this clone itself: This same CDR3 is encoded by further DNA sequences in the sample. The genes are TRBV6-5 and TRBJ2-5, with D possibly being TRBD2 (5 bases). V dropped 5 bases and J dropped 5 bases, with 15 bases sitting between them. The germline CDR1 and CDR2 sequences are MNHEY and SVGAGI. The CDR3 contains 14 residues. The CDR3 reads CASSPGLAGETQYF. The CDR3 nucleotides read TGTGCCAGCAGTCCTGGCCTAGCCGGTGAGACCCAGTACTTC.

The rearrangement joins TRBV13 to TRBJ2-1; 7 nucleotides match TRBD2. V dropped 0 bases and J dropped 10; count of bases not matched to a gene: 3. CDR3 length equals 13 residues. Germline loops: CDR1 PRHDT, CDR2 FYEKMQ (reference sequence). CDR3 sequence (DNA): TGTGCCAGCAGCTTAGGGGGGACTAAGGAGCAGTTCTTC. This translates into CASSLGGTKEQFF.